This T cell receptor beta chain was recorded in a study of cytomegalovirus exposure and HLA in healthy donors. Notes on the study in general: Cytomegalovirus status, reportedly, was diagnosed with high specificity and sensitivity by the classifier.

The CDR3 runs 13 residues. The V and J ends lost 1 base and 14 bases respectively, with 15 bases between them. Germline V gene sequence: CDR1 SEHNR, CDR2 FQNEAQ (reference sequence). PCR involved 60 Vbeta and 13 Jbeta primers. Clones were sequenced by immunoSEQ multiplex PCR, and TCRdb holds only the in-frame ones, with some missing. This sample contains about 160,000 clones. With respect to this clone: No antigen is known for it.

V is TRBV7-9 and J is TRBJ2-1; weak D call: TRBD1 (5 bases). Material: PBMCs. The clonotype was recovered from a woman between 45 and 60 years old in good health and CMV-seronegative. The CDR3 region is CASSLEVSTGKFF. The CDR3 DNA reads as TGTGCCAGCAGCTTAGAAGTTAGTACAGGAAAGTTCTTC.